This entry describes one T cell receptor beta chain. Its antigen is currently unknown. TCRdb keeps only in-frame clones here, not all; method: immunoSEQ multiplex PCR. The sample yields about 150,000 clones, approximately 90% seen once. V lost 0 bases and J 2 bases, leaving 22 bases between the germline ends. Germline lookup yields CDR1 LGHNA and CDR2 YNFKEQ. CDR3 length equals 19 residues. This sample stems from a study of T cell responses to AZD1222 COVID-19 vaccine. Study background: The study pooled second doses at about 4 or about 12 weeks. Study-level results: Females made up more of the donors, who were largely white British, and clonal diversity may have come out too low. Only after the peak T cell response were repertoires sampled.

This chain joins TRBV4-2 and TRBJ2-5; D assignment may be TRBD1 or TRBD2 (5 bases each). The specimen comprised peripheral blood, sampled on day 0 of AZD1222 vaccination. The clonotype was recovered from an adult in good health. CDR3 sequence: CASSQELQGDPLTQETQYF. The CDR3 nucleotides are TGTGCCAGCAGCCAAGAATTACAAGGGGACCCATTGACACAAGAGACCCAGTACTTC.